A selection of T cell receptor beta chains follows, all from one sample in a study of T-cell memory formation after mild COVID-19. TCRdb ran MiXCR on the 5' RACE reads and lists one entry per CDR3 protein. The table shows about 310,000 distinct CDR3 sequences, with approximately 19% occurring only once. The material sequenced was PBMCs or a T cell subset sorted from them (not recorded which). The receptors were gathered from a man younger than 35 who had mild COVID-19 (a few samples of this study predate the infection). Cell type and time point are not known. Each CDR3 is given without its conserved first and last residue. The size entry is marked missing in some rows and otherwise reads once, few, many or a size class.

TRBJ2-3,14,TRBV7-3,NA,ASSSGLAGPRGTQY
TRBJ1-5,11,TRBV2,once,ATKGRGNQPQH
TRBJ2-3,14,TRBV7-3,NA,ASSPIAGGPPDTQY
TRBJ1-4,13,TRBV7-9,few,ASSSSGSANEKLF
TRBJ1-2,13,TRBV6-5,NA,ASSYLRTDNYGYT
TRBJ2-7,9,TRBV12-3/TRBV12-4,NA,ASASSYEQY
TRBJ1-1,12,TRBV11-2,NA,ASSLAGGQGEAF
TRBJ2-5,12,TRBV29-1,NA,SVDTSGVGETQY
TRBJ2-1,12,TRBV24-1,many,ATSDSLIRNEQF
TRBJ1-2,15,TRBV3-1,NA,ASSQRGQGGYSPGYT
TRBJ2-5,9,TRBV7-9,many,ASSLFETQY
TRBJ1-6,14,TRBV4-1,many,ASSQELSGVGSPLH
TRBJ1-2,8,TRBV27,few,ARQGYGYT
TRBJ1-2,13,TRBV5-1,few,ASSLEPPPNYGYT
TRBJ2-1,11,TRBV5-6,NA,ASTLDRVNEQF
TRBJ2-5,12,TRBV5-6,NA,ASSLSTVEETQY
TRBJ1-1,12,TRBV2,once,ASSERRGDTEAF
TRBJ2-1,12,TRBV12-5,NA,ASVRGVSYNEQF
TRBJ2-7,14,TRBV4-3,NA,ASSTGTGGLSYEQY
TRBJ1-4,14,TRBV5-1,NA,ASSLWGASANEKLF
TRBJ2-3,12,TRBV7-2,many,ASSSGGGTDTQY
TRBJ2-3,12,TRBV5-1,few,ASSPGLDGHTQY
TRBJ1-2,10,TRBV12-3/TRBV12-4,NA,ASSFSASGYT
TRBJ1-5,13,TRBV20-1,few,SASSWDGSNQPQH
TRBJ1-2,11,TRBV20-1,NA,SAPIQGNYGYT
TRBJ2-3,12,TRBV9,NA,ASSVDGAQDTQY
TRBJ2-3,14,TRBV5-8,few,ASSPSGGFGRDTQY
TRBJ2-1,10,TRBV29-1,few,SAEWGYNEQF
TRBJ2-4,12,TRBV24-1,few,ATSDSRGENIQY
TRBJ2-2,13,TRBV11-2,few,ASSPRSANTGELF
TRBJ2-5,14,TRBV5-1,NA,ASSGLGTGLRETQY
TRBJ2-1,13,TRBV20-1,NA,SASEAGVSYNEQF
TRBJ2-1,12,TRBV29-1,few,SVEPIDRGNEQF
TRBJ1-2,10,TRBV5-1,many,ATKQGEEGYT
TRBJ2-1,13,TRBV2,NA,ASSEGRLEWYEQF
TRBJ1-5,13,TRBV2,NA,ASSVGSGRGQPQH
TRBJ1-6,16,TRBV20-1,once,SARDLGTRSSYNSPLH
TRBJ2-1,12,TRBV5-1,few,ASSLEYQVYEQF
TRBJ1-2,13,TRBV7-9,NA,ASTTYPATGYGYT
TRBJ1-5,14,TRBV5-5,many,ASSLIVAARGQPQH
TRBJ1-2,14,TRBV28,NA,ASRKWRGEPNYGYT
TRBJ2-3,12,TRBV27,many,ASSNGGETDTQY
TRBJ1-2,12,TRBV19,NA,ASGQAVGGYGYT
TRBJ1-2,12,TRBV6-6,few,ATSRQSRDDGYT
TRBJ2-5,12,TRBV4-2,few,ASSRGVYEETQY
TRBJ1-4,12,TRBV4-3,NA,ASSQDTRVGFMF
TRBJ2-7,13,TRBV3-1,few,ASSQQGTGAYEQY
TRBJ2-2,13,TRBV7-2,NA,ASSLRSTDTGELF
TRBJ2-1,12,TRBV24-1,many,ATSERGAYNEQF
TRBJ2-7,12,TRBV6-6,few,ASSPPLPTYEQY
TRBJ1-2,11,TRBV30,NA,AWSPVGFYGYT
TRBJ2-1,8,TRBV20-1,many,SARLNEQF
TRBJ2-3,14,TRBV5-1,NA,ASNDGGATSTDTQY
TRBJ2-3,13,TRBV20-1,few,SAPLQGLELDTQY